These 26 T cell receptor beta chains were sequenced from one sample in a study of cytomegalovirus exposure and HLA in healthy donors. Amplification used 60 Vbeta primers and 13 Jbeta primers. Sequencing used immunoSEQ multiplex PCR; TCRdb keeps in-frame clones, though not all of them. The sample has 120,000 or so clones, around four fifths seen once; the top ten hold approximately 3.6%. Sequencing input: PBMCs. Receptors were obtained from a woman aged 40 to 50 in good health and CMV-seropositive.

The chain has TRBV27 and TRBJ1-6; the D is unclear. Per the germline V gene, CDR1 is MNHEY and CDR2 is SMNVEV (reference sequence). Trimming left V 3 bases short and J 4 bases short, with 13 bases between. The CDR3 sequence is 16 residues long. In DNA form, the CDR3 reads TGTGCCAGCAGTTTGGAGGTCGGCGGATATAATTCACCCCTCCACTTT. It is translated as CASSLEVGGYNSPLHF.

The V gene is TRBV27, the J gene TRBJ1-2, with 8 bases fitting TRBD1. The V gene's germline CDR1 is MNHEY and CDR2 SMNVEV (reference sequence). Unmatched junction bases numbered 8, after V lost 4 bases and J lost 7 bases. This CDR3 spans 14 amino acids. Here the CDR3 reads CASSSRQGLPGYTF. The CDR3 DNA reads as TGTGCCAGCAGTTCCCGACAGGGGTTACCTGGCTACACCTTC.

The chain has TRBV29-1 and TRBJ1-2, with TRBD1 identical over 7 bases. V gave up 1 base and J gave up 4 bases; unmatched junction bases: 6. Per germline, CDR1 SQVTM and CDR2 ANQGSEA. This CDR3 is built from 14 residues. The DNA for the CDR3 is TGCAGCGTTGAAGCCCGGGACAGCGCCTATGGCTACACCTTC. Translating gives CSVEARDSAYGYTF.

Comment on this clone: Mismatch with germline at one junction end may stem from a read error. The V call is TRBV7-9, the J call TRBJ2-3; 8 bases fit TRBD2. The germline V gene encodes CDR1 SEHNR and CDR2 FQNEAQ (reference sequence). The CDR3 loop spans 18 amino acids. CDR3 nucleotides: TGTTCCAGCAGCTTAAGGGGTTTGGCGGGAGGCTTCACAGATACGCAGTATTTT. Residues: CSSSLRGLAGGFTDTQYF.

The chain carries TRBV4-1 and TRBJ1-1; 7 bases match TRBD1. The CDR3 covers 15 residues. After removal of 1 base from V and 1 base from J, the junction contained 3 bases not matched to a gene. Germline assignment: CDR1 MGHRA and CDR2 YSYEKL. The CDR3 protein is CASSQVRGPNTEAFF. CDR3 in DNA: TGCGCCAGCAGCCAAGTAAGGGGGCCGAACACTGAAGCTTTCTTT.

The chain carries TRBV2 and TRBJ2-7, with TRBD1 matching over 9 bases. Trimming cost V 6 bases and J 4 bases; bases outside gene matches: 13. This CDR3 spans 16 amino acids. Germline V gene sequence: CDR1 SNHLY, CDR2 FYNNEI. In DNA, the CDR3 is TGTGCCAGCAGCCCAGATACCGGGACAGGGTTGTACGAGCAGTACTTC. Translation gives CASSPDTGTGLYEQYF.

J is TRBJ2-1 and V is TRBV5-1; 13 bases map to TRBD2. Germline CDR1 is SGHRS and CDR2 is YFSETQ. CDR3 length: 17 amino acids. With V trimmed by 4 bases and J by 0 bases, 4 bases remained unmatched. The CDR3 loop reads CASSPGLAGFSYNEQFF. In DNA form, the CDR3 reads TGCGCCAGCAGCCCGGGACTAGCGGGATTCTCCTACAATGAGCAGTTCTTC. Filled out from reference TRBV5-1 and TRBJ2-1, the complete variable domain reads KAGVTQTPRYLIKTRGQQVTLSCSPISGHRSVSWYQQTPGQGLQFLFEYFSETQRNKGNFPGRFSGRQFSNSRSEMNVSTLELGDSALYLCASSPGLAGFSYNEQFFGPGTRLTVL.

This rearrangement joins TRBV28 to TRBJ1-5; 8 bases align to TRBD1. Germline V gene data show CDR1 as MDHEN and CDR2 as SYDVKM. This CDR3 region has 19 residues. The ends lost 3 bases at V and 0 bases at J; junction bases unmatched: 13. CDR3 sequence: CASSLGGGQVRNSNQPQHF. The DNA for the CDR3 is TGTGCCAGCAGTTTGGGTGGGGGACAGGTTAGAAATAGCAATCAGCCCCAGCATTTT.

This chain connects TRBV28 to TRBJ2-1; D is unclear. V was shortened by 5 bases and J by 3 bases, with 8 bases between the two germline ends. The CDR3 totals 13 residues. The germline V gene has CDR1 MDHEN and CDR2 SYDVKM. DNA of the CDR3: TGTGCCAGCAGTCCCTCTATCTACAATGAGCAGTTCTTC. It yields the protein CASSPSIYNEQFF. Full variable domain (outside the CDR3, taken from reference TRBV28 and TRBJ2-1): DVKVTQSSRYLVKRTGEKVFLECVQDMDHENMFWYRQDPGLGLRLIYFSYDVKMKEKGDIPEGYSVSREKKERFSLILESASTNQTSMYLCASSPSIYNEQFFGPGTRLTVL.

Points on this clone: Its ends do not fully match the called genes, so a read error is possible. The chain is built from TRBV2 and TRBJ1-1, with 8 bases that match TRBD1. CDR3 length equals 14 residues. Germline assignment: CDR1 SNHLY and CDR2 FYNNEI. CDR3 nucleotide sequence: TGTGCCAGCGTATACAGGGGGATAAACACTGAAGCTTTTTTT. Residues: CASVYRGINTEAFF.

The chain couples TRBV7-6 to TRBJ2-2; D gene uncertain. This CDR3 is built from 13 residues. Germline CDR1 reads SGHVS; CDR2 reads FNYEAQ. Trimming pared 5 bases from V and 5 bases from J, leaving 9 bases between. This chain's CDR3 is CASSPMATGELFF. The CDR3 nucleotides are TGTGCCAGCAGCCCCATGGCTACCGGGGAGCTGTTTTTT. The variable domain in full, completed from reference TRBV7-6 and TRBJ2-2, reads GAGVSQSPRYKVTKRGQDVALRCDPISGHVSLYWYRQALGQGPEFLTYFNYEAQQDKSGLPNDRFSAERPEGSISTLTIQRTEQRDSAMYRCASSPMATGELFFGEGSRLTVL.

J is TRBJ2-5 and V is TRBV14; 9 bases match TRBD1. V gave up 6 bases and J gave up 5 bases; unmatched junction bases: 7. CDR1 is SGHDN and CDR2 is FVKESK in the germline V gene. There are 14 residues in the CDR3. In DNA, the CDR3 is TGTGCCAGCAGTCCTACAGGGGGCGAGGAGACCCAGTACTTC. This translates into CASSPTGGEETQYF.

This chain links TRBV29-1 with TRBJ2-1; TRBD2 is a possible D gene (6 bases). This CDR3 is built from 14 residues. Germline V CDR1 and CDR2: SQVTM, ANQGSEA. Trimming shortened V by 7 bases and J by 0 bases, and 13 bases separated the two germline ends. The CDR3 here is CSALSGSSYNEQFF. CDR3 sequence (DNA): TGCAGCGCCCTTAGCGGAAGCTCCTACAATGAGCAGTTCTTC.

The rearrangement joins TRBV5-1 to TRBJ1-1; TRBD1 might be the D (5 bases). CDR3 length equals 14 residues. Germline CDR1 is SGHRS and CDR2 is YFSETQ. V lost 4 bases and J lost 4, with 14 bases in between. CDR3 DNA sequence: TGCGCCAGCAGCCCGGTTAGGGGCATCACTGAAGCTTTCTTT. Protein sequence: CASSPVRGITEAFF.

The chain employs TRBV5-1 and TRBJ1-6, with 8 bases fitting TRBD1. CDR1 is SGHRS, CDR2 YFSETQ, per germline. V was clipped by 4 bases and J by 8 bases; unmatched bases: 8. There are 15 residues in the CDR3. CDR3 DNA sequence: TGCGCCAGCAGCCTGACAGGGGCGCTTGATTCACCCCTCCACTTT. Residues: CASSLTGALDSPLHF.

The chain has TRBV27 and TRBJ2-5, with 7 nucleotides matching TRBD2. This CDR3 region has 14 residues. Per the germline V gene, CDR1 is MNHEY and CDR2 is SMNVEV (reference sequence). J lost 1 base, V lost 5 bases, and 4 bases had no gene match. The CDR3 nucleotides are TGTGCCAGCAGTCCCTCTAGCGGCCAAGAGACCCAGTACTTC. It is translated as CASSPSSGQETQYF.

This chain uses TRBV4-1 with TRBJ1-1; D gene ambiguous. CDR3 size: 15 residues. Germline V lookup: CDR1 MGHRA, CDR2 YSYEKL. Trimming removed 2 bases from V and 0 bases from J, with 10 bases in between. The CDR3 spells CASSQTITMNTEAFF. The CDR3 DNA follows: TGCGCCAGCAGCCAAACTATTACAATGAACACTGAAGCTTTCTTT.

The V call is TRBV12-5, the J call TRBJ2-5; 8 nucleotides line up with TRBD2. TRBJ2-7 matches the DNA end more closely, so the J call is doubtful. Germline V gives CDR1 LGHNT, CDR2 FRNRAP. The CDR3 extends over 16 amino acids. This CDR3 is CASGLDSGGLTYEQYF. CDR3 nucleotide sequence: TGTGCTAGTGGTTTGGATTCGGGAGGGCTGACCTACGAGCAGTACTTC.

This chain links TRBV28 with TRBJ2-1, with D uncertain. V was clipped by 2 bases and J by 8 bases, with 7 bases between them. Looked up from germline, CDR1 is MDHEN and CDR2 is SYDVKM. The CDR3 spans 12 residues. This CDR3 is CASSLMRDEQFF. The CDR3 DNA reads TGTGCCAGCAGTTTAATGAGAGATGAGCAGTTCTTC.

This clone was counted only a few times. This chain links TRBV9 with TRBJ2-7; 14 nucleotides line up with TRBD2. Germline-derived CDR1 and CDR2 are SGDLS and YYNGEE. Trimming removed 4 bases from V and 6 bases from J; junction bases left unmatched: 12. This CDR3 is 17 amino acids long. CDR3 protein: CASSPTTSGRARGEQYF. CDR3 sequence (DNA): TGTGCCAGCAGCCCAACGACTAGCGGGAGGGCCCGGGGCGAGCAGTACTTC.

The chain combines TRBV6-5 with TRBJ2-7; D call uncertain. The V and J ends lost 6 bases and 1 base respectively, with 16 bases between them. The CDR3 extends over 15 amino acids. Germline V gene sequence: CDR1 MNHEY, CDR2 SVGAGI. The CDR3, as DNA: TGTGCCAGCAGACACGAGAGAGGCTTTTCCTACGAGCAGTACTTC. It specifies CASRHERGFSYEQYF.

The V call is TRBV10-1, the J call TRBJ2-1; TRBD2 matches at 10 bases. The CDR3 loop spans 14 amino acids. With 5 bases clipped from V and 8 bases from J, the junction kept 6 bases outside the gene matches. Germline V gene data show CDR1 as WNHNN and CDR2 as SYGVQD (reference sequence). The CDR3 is CASSSGGGMDEQFF. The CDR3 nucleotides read TGCGCCAGCAGTAGCGGGGGGGGGATGGATGAGCAGTTCTTC.

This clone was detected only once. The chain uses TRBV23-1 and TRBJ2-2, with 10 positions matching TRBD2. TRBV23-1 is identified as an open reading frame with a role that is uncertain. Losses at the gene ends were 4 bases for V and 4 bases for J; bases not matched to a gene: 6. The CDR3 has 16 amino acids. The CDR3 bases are TGCGCCAGCAGTCGCGGACTAGCGGAGTTCACCGGGGAGCTGTTTTTT. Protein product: CASSRGLAEFTGELFF.

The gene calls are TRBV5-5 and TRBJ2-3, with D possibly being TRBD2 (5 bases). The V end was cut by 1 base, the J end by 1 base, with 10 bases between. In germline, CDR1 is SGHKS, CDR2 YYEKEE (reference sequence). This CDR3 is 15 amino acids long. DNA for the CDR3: TGTGCCAGCAGCTTGCGGGGATGGGGCACAGATACGCAGTATTTT. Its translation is CASSLRGWGTDTQYF.

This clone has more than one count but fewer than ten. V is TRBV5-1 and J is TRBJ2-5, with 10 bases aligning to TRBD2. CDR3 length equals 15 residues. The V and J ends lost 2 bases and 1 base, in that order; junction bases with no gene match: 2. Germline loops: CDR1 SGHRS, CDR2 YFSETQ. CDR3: CASSLLAGGQETQYF. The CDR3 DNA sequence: TGCGCCAGCAGCTTATTAGCGGGAGGCCAAGAGACCCAGTACTTC.

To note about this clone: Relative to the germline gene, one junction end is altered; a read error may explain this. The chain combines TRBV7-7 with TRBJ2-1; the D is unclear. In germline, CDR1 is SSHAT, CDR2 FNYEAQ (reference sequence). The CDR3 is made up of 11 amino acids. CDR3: CASSSGNEQFF. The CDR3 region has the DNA TGTGCTAGCAGCTCCGGGAATGAGCAGTTCTTC.